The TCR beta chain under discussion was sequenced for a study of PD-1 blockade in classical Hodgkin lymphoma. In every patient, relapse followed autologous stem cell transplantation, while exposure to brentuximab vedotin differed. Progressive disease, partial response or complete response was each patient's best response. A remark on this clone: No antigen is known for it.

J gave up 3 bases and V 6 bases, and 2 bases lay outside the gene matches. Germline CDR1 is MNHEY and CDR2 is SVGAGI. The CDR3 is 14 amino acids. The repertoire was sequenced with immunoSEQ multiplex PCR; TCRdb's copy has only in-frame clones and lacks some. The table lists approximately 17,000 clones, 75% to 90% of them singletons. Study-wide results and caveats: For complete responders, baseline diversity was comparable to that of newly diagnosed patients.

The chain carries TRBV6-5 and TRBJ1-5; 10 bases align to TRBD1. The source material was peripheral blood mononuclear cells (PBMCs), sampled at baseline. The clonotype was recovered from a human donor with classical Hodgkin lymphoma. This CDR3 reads CASRDRGTNQPQHF. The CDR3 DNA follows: TGTGCCAGCAGGGACAGGGGGACCAATCAGCCCCAGCATTTT.